This T cell receptor (beta chain) derives from a study of T-cell reconstitution after alpha-beta-depleted transplantation in children. Points from the study as a whole: Some patients' high day-60 TCRbeta diversity was attributed to recipient cells surviving conditioning. At around two months after transplant, the alpha-beta T cells were reportedly derived from several hundred expanded clones that came from non-depleted graft cells. From newly produced T cells came most of the T-cell counts and diversity one year after transplant.

A remark on this clonotype: Its antigen remains unknown.

V dropped 5 bases and J dropped 0; count of bases not matched to a gene: 5. CDR1 is SGHAT, CDR2 FQNNGV, per germline. The CDR3 contains 16 residues. The library targeted TCRbeta and was prepared with unique molecular identifiers. A single record per CDR3 protein comes from TCRdb applying MiXCR to the PCR reads. In the table there are almost 600,000 distinct CDR3 sequences, around 27% of which are singletons. This chain connects TRBV11-2 to TRBJ2-1, with 9 positions matching TRBD2. The material sequenced was PBMCs, taken before TCRalphabeta/CD19-depleted stem cell transplant. This receptor was taken from a boy under two years old with Wiskott-Aldrich syndrome, due to receive a stem cell transplant. The CDR3 region is CASSTQLAGSYNEQFF. The CDR3 DNA reads TGTGCCAGCAGCACCCAACTAGCGGGCTCCTACAATGAGCAGTTCTTC.